This is a list of T cell receptor beta chains from one sample in a study of T cells after somatic rescue of genetic block. Only in-frame clones appear in the TCRdb table, and some are missing; sequencing was by immunoSEQ multiplex PCR. The profile shows about 15,000 clones, 60% to 75% of them singletons. Sequencing was carried out using peripheral blood mononuclear cells (PBMCs). The receptors here all came from a man between 18 and 35 years old. Each CDR3 is given with its conserved first and last residue. D genes are given only for firm matches. Expanded clones get a size class; other rows say once, few or many, or leave the size out.

abundance,d_gene,len,v_gene,j_gene,CDR3aa,CDR3nt
.,TRBD1,16,TRBV9,TRBJ2-5,CASSVAPQGAEETQYF,TGTGCCAGCAGCGTAGCCCCTCAGGGGGCAGAAGAGACCCAGTACTTC
.,TRBD1,14,TRBV6-6,TRBJ1-5,CASSYTGVGQPQHF,TGTGCCAGCAGTTACACAGGGGTGGGTCAGCCCCAGCATTTT
.,.,14,TRBV5-4,TRBJ2-7,CASSFQGPSYEQYF,TGTGCCAGCAGCTTTCAGGGGCCCTCCTACGAGCAGTACTTC
once,.,11,TRBV6-6,TRBJ2-7,CASSLGYEQYF,TGTGCCAGCAGTCTAGGCTACGAGCAGTACTTC
.,.,14,TRBV13,TRBJ2-5,CASSLAPGQETQYF,TGTGCCAGCAGCTTAGCGCCAGGACAAGAGACCCAGTACTTC
.,.,13,TRBV9,TRBJ1-1,CASSSVANTEAFF,TGTGCCAGCAGCTCCGTTGCGAACACTGAAGCTTTCTTT
medium-sized,.,14,TRBV10-3,TRBJ1-5,CAISGADSNQPQHF,TGTGCCATCAGTGGGGCAGATAGCAATCAGCCCCAGCATTTT
.,.,14,TRBV29-1,TRBJ2-1,CSAQGGREYNEQFF,TGCAGCGCACAGGGAGGGAGAGAGTACAATGAGCAGTTCTTC
few,.,14,TRBV7-3,TRBJ1-1,CASSYVGANTEAFF,TGTGCCAGCAGCTATGTCGGGGCTAACACTGAAGCTTTCTTT
.,.,11,TRBV2,TRBJ2-1,CASSVLNEQFF,TGTGCCAGCAGTGTGCTAAATGAGCAGTTCTTC
.,.,18,TRBV5-4,TRBJ1-3,CASSLAQIPGLSGNTIYF,TGTGCCAGCAGCTTGGCCCAAATTCCGGGCCTCTCTGGAAACACCATATATTTT
.,.,15,TRBV19,TRBJ1-2,CASSILPAEPYGYTF,TGTGCCAGTAGTATACTCCCGGCTGAGCCCTATGGCTACACCTTC
.,TRBD1,14,TRBV6-6,TRBJ1-6,CASSATGEPQRLHF,TGTGCCAGCAGTGCTACAGGGGAACCTCAACGCCTCCACTTT
.,.,12,TRBV6-5,TRBJ2-7,CATLRTSGEQYF,TGTGCCACCCTCCGGACCAGCGGCGAGCAGTACTTC
.,TRBD2,14,TRBV19,TRBJ2-1,CASNGLASYNEQFF,TGTGCCTCGAACGGACTAGCTAGCTACAATGAGCAGTTCTTC
.,TRBD2,17,TRBV11-2,TRBJ2-7,CASSPRLAGGLNYEQYF,TGTGCCAGCAGCCCGCGACTAGCGGGGGGTCTAAACTACGAGCAGTACTTC
.,.,16,TRBV27,TRBJ1-4,CASSWGLGDSNEKLFF,TGTGCCAGCAGTTGGGGTCTGGGAGACAGTAATGAAAAACTGTTTTTT
medium-sized,.,12,TRBV28,TRBJ2-3,CASSFMKDTQYF,TGTGCCAGCAGTTTTATGAAAGATACGCAGTATTTT
.,.,14,TRBV6-6,TRBJ2-7,CASSYSGFNYEQYF,TGTGCCAGCAGTTACTCAGGGTTTAACTACGAGCAGTACTTC
few,TRBD1,14,TRBV5-1,TRBJ2-5,CASSLEGGAGTQYF,TGCGCCAGCAGCTTGGAAGGGGGCGCCGGGACCCAGTACTTC
.,TRBD1,17,TRBV30,TRBJ2-7,CAWSGTGAYLSPYEQYF,TGTGCCTGGAGTGGGACAGGGGCCTACCTGTCGCCCTACGAGCAGTACTTC
.,.,14,TRBV18,TRBJ2-7,CASSLQGGSYEQYF,TGTGCCAGCTCATTACAGGGAGGAAGCTACGAGCAGTACTTC
.,TRBD1,15,TRBV6-6,TRBJ1-2,CASSWGQGGYYGYTF,TGTGCCAGCAGTTGGGGACAGGGGGGCTACTATGGCTACACCTTC
.,.,14,TRBV6-5,TRBJ1-6,CASSYWKGNSPLHF,TGTGCCAGCAGTTACTGGAAGGGCAATTCACCCCTCCACTTT
.,TRBD1,18,TRBV6-4,TRBJ2-5,CASSPGQGLPPWGETQYF,TGTGCCAGTAGTCCGGGACAGGGCCTTCCTCCTTGGGGGGAGACCCAGTACTTC
.,.,14,TRBV7-9,TRBJ2-1,CASSLDSFYNEQFF,TGTGCCAGCAGCTTAGACTCTTTCTACAATGAGCAGTTCTTC
.,TRBD1,17,TRBV2,TRBJ1-6,CASSAQGQILTNSPLHF,TGTGCCAGCAGCGCCCAGGGACAGATACTAACCAATTCACCCCTCCACTTT
.,TRBD1,14,TRBV6-6,TRBJ1-1,CASMRGTGVSEAFF,TGTGCCAGCATGAGAGGGACAGGTGTCTCTGAAGCTTTCTTT
.,.,14,TRBV19,TRBJ1-4,CASSSDGTNEKLFF,TGTGCCAGTAGCTCCGACGGTACTAATGAAAAACTGTTTTTT
.,.,18,TRBV27,TRBJ1-6,CASSLLGRWGSENSPLHF,TGTGCCAGCAGTCTGTTGGGGCGTTGGGGGAGTGAGAATTCACCCCTCCACTTT
.,.,14,TRBV7-9,TRBJ2-3,CASSLPDQADTQYF,TGTGCCAGCAGCCTCCCTGATCAGGCAGATACGCAGTATTTT
few,TRBD2,14,TRBV2,TRBJ2-4,CASKRDPSGNIQYF,TGTGCCAGCAAGCGGGACCCGAGTGGAAACATTCAGTACTTC